A selection of T cell receptor beta chains follows, all from one sample in a study of T-cell reconstitution after alpha-beta-depleted transplantation in children. TCRdb re-derived calls from the PCR reads in MiXCR, one entry per CDR3 protein. The sample yields 900,000 or so distinct CDR3 sequences, roughly 16% seen once. This specimen was PBMCs, mostly from graft donor cells, taken 360 days after TCRalphabeta/CD19-depleted stem cell transplant. These receptors all come from a male patient aged 10-17 years who had a stem cell transplant for acute lymphoblastic leukemia, so the T cells may come from the graft donor. The CDR3 runs from the conserved cysteine through the conserved F or W. The D gene is left open where the match is weak. Not all rows give a size; the values are once, few, many and, for expanded clones, a class.

. few TRBJ2-7 TRBV11-1 CASSLAGAGHSEQYF TGTGCCAGCAGCTTGGCTGGGGCGGGTCATTCCGAGCAGTACTTC
. few TRBJ2-7 TRBV20-1 CSARHPPRGQGTYEQYF TGCAGTGCTAGACACCCCCCCCGGGGGCAGGGGACGTACGAGCAGTACTTC
TRBD2 few TRBJ2-7 TRBV4-2 CASSQLLLAGGHPRSYEQYF TGTGCCAGCAGCCAACTGCTACTAGCGGGAGGGCACCCACGGTCCTACGAGCAGTACTTC
. . TRBJ2-7 TRBV7-2 CASSLGPVFSYEQYF TGTGCCAGCAGCCTGGGCCCCGTATTCTCCTACGAGCAGTACTTC
. few TRBJ2-1 TRBV21-1 CASSKGGLSTGNEQFF TGTGCCAGCAGTAAAGGGGGCCTGAGTACGGGCAATGAGCAGTTCTTC
. few TRBJ2-7 TRBV20-1 CSASPLANPLYEQYF TGCAGTGCTAGCCCCCTAGCGAACCCCCTCTACGAGCAGTACTTC
. few TRBJ1-1 TRBV10-3 CAIRHGNTEAFF TGTGCCATCCGACACGGGAACACTGAAGCTTTCTTT
. once TRBJ1-2 TRBV29-1 CSPSDFYYGYTF TGCAGCCCCTCGGATTTCTACTATGGCTACACCTTC
. many TRBJ2-2 TRBV5-1 CASSLNRAWVTGELFF TGCGCCAGCAGCTTGAACAGGGCCTGGGTCACCGGGGAGCTGTTTTTT
TRBD2 few TRBJ2-7 TRBV27 CASSFRGQSLPGTSGPLYEQYF TGTGCCAGCAGTTTTAGAGGTCAGTCTCTTCCCGGGACTAGCGGACCCCTCTACGAGCAGTACTTC
. . TRBJ1-6 TRBV27 CASREAVNNSPLHF TGTGCCAGCAGGGAGGCCGTTAATAATTCACCCCTCCACTTT
TRBD1 many TRBJ2-5 TRBV7-3 CASSLGQGLDQETQYF TGTGCCAGCAGCCTCGGACAGGGTTTAGACCAAGAGACCCAGTACTTC
. few TRBJ2-2 TRBV7-6 CASSPNGGTGELFF TGTGCCAGCAGCCCCAACGGGGGCACCGGGGAGCTGTTTTTT